The clone carrying this T cell receptor beta chain appeared many times. Its antigen is undetermined. Profiling that covered TCR beta VDJ and CDR3 relied on genomic DNA as its template. TCRdb independently ran MiXCR on the reads; one entry per CDR3 protein. This table holds 100,000 to 130,000 distinct CDR3 sequences, 51% found once. This CDR3 has 15 amino acids. From germline, CDR1 is LGHNA and CDR2 YSLEER. The V end lost 1 base, the J end lost 1 base, and 8 bases lay between the germline ends. The data were taken from a study of CD8+CD57+ T cells in acquired aplastic anemia. General study results and limits: For CD8+ Simpson's diversity, patients and controls showed no significant difference.

V gene TRBV4-3 combines with J gene TRBJ1-5; D remains unclear. Material: sorted CD4+, CD8+, or CD8+CD57+ T cells (not recorded which) from PBMCs. The clonotype comes from a human donor in good health, serving as a control. As DNA, the CDR3 is TGCGCCAGCAGCCAAGTATGGGGAAGCAATCAGCCCCAGCATTTT. Its translation: CASSQVWGSNQPQHF.